This TCR beta chain stems from a study of blood T cell repertoires in COVID-19. Clones were sequenced by immunoSEQ multiplex PCR, and TCRdb holds only the in-frame ones, with some missing. The sample has 250,000 to 400,000 clones; almost 90% are singletons. This CDR3 region has 15 residues. Trimming at V came to 4 bases and at J to 3 bases, leaving 7 bases not matched to a gene. Germline CDR1 and CDR2: SGHAT and FQNNGV. The chain couples TRBV11-2 to TRBJ1-2; 8 bases match TRBD1. Sequencing was carried out using peripheral blood. The TCR was taken from a woman aged 25 to 39 with COVID-19, enrolled during active disease. CDR3 in DNA: TGTGCCAGCAGCTCCCAGGGGGCGTATGACTATGGCTACACCTTC. It is translated as CASSSQGAYDYGYTF.